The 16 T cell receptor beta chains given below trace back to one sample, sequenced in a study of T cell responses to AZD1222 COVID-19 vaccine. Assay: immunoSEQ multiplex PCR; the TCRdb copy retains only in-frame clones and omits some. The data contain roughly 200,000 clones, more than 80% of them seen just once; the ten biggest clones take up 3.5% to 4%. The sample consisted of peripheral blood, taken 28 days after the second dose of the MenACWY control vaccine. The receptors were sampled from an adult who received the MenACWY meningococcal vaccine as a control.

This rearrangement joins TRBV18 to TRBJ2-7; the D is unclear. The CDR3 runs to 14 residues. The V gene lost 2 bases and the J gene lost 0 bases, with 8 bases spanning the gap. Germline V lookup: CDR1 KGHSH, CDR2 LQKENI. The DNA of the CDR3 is TGTGCCAGCTCACCAGGGCAAGCCTCCTACGAGCAGTACTTC. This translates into CASSPGQASYEQYF.

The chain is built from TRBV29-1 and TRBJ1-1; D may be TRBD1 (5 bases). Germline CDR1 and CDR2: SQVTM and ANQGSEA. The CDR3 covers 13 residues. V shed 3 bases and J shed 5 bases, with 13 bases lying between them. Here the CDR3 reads CSVDQGPGTEAFF. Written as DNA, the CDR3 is TGCAGCGTTGATCAGGGCCCGGGGACTGAAGCTTTCTTT.

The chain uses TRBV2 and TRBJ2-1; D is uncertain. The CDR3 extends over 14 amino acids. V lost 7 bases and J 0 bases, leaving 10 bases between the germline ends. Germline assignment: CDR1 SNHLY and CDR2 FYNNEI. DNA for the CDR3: TGTGCCAGCACTATAACAAGCTCCTACAATGAGCAGTTCTTC. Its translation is CASTITSSYNEQFF.

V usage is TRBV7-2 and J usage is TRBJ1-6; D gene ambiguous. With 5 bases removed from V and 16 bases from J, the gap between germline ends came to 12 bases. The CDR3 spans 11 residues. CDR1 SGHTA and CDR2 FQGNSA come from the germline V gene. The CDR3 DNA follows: TGTGCCAGCAGCCTCAGCGGGGTACTCCACTTT. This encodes CASSLSGVLHF. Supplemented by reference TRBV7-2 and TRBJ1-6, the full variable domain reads GAGVSQSPSNKVTEKGKDVELRCDPISGHTALYWYRQSLGQGLEFLIYFQGNSAPDKSGLPSDRFSAERTGGSVSTLTIQRTQQEDSAVYLCASSLSGVLHFGNGTRLTVT.

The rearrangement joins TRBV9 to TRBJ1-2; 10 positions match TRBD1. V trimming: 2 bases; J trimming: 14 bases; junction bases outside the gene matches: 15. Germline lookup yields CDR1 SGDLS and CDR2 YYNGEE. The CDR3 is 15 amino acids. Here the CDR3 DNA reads TGTGCCAGCAGCGTCCTTGGGACAGGGGCGACGAGCGGGACCTTC. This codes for CASSVLGTGATSGTF.

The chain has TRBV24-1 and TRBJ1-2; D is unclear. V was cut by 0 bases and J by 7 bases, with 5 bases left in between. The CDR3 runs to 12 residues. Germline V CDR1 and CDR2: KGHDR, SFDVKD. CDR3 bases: TGTGCCACCAGTGATTTGACGGTTGGCTACACCTTC. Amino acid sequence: CATSDLTVGYTF.

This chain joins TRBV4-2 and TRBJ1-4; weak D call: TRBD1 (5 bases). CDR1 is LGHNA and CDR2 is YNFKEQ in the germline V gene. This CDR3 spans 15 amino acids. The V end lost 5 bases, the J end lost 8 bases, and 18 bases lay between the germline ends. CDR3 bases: TGTGCCAGCAGCTCCCTCGCAGGGTTGAGGGAAAAACTGTTTTTT. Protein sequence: CASSSLAGLREKLFF.

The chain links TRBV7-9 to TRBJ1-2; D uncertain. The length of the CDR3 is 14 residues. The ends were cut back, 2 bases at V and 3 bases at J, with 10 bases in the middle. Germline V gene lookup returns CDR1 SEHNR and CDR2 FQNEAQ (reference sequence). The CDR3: CASSLLAGDYGYTF. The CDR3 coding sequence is TGTGCCAGCAGCTTATTAGCAGGAGACTATGGCTACACCTTC.

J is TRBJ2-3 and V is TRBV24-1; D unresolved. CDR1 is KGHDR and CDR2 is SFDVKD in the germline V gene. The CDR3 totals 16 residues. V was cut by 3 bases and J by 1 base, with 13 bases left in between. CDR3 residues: CATSDTTASGTDTQYF. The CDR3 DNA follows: TGTGCCACCAGTGATACCACGGCCTCGGGCACAGATACGCAGTATTTT.

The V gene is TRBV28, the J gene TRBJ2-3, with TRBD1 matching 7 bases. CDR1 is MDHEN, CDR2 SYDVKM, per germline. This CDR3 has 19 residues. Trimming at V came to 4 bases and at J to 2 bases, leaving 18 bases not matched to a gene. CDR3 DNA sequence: TGTGCCAGCAGTTCTCCGGACAGGACGGTATCGGTTTCCACAGATACGCAGTATTTT. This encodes CASSSPDRTVSVSTDTQYF. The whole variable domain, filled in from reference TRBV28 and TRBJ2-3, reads DVKVTQSSRYLVKRTGEKVFLECVQDMDHENMFWYRQDPGLGLRLIYFSYDVKMKEKGDIPEGYSVSREKKERFSLILESASTNQTSMYLCASSSPDRTVSVSTDTQYFGPGTRLTVL.

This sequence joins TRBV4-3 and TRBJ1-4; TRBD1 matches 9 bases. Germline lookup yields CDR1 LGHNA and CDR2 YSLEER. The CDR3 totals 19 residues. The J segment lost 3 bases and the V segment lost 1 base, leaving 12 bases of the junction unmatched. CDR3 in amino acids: CASSQAVRTGVGANEKLFF. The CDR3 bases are TGCGCCAGCAGCCAAGCGGTGCGGACAGGGGTCGGGGCTAATGAAAAACTGTTTTTT.

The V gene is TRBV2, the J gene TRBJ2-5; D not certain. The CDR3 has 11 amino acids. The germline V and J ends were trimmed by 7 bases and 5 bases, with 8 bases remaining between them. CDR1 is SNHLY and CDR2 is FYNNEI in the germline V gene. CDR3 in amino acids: CASKMGETQYF. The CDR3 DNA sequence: TGTGCCAGCAAGATGGGGGAGACCCAGTACTTC.

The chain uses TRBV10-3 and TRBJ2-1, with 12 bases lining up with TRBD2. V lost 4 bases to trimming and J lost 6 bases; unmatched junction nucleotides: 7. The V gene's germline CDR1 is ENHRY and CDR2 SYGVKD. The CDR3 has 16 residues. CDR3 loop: CAISGASGRAGNEQFF. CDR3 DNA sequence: TGTGCCATCAGTGGGGCTAGCGGGAGGGCAGGCAATGAGCAGTTCTTC.

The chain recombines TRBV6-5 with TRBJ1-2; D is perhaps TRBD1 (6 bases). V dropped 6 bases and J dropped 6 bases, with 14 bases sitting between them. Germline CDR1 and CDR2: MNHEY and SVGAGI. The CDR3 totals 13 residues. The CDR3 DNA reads TGTGCCAGCAGCGATTCGACAGGCCATGGCTACACCTTC. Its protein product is CASSDSTGHGYTF.

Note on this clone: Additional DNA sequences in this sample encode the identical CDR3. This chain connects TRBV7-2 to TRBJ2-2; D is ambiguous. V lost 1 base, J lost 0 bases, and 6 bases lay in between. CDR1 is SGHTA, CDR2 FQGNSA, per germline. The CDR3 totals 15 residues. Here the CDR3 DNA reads TGTGCCAGCAGCTTAGGACCTGCGAACACCGGGGAGCTGTTTTTT. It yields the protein CASSLGPANTGELFF.

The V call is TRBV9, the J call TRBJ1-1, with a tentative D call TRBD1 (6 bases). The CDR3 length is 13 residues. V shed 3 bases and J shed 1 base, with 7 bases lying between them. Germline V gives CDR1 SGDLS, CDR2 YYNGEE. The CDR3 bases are TGTGCCAGCAGCGCACAGGGGAACACTGAAGCTTTCTTT. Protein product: CASSAQGNTEAFF.